Included here is one T cell receptor (beta chain) sequence, with context. The antigen is unknown. Use of 60 Vbeta and 13 Jbeta primers characterized the PCR. TCRdb's table, derived via immunoSEQ multiplex PCR, lists solely in-frame clones and lacks some. The sample holds over 150,000 clones, roughly four fifths seen once. This CDR3 spans 14 amino acids. Germline lookup yields CDR1 LNHDA and CDR2 SQIVND (reference sequence). The sample belongs to a study of cytomegalovirus exposure and HLA in healthy donors. General observations from the study: Many donors carried some public TCRs, although rarity characterized most TCR sequences.

The origin of this receptor is a woman aged 30 to 39 in good health and CMV-seropositive. The sequenced sample consisted of PBMCs. The chain joins TRBV19 to TRBJ2-5; 10 bases map to TRBD2. The DNA end is a closer match to TRBJ2-7, so the J assignment may be wrong. CDR3 protein: CASSSTSGSYEQYF. CDR3 coding DNA: TGTGCCAGTAGCTCGACTAGCGGGTCCTACGAGCAGTACTTC.